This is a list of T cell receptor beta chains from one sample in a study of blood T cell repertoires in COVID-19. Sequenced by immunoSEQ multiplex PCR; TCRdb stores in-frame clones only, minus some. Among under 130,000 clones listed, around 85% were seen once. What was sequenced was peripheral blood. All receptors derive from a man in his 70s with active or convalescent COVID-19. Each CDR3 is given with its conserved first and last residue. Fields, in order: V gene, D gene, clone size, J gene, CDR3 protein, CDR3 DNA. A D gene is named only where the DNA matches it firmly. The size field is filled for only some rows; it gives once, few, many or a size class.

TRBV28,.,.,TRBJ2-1,CASSSPGESSYNEQFF,TGTGCCAGCAGTTCTCCGGGGGAGAGCTCCTACAATGAGCAGTTCTTC
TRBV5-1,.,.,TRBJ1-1,CASSLGPERMNTEAFF,TGCGCCAGCAGCTTGGGGCCAGAAAGAATGAACACTGAAGCTTTCTTT
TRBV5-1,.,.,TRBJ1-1,CASSLKGDDTEAFF,TGCGCCAGCAGCTTGAAAGGGGATGACACTGAAGCTTTCTTT
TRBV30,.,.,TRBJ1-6,CAWSRATNRANSPLHF,TGTGCCTGGAGTCGCGCTACGAACAGGGCAAATTCACCCCTCCACTTT
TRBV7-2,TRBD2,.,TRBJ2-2,CASSLEVAGANTGELFF,TGTGCCAGCAGCTTAGAGGTGGCGGGGGCGAACACCGGGGAGCTGTTTTTT
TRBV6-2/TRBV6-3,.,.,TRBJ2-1,CASSYTRKLSRYSNNEQFF,TGTGCCAGCAGTTACACCCGTAAGCTATCTAGGTATAGTAACAATGAGCAGTTCTTC
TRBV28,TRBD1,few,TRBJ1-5,CASSSGQGANQPQHF,TGTGCCAGCAGTTCAGGGCAGGGGGCTAATCAGCCCCAGCATTTT
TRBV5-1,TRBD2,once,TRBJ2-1,CASSPGLAGGRPYNEQFF,TGCGCCAGCAGCCCGGGACTAGCGGGGGGCCGCCCCTACAATGAGCAGTTCTTC
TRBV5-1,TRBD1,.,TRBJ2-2,CASSLNRGLGGELFF,TGCGCCAGCAGCCTTAACAGGGGGCTGGGCGGGGAGCTGTTTTTT
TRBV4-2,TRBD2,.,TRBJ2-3,CASSQGVGASGGTDTQYF,TGTGCCAGCAGCCAAGGGGTCGGGGCTAGCGGAGGCACAGATACGCAGTATTTT
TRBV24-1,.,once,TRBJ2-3,CATSDREDTQYF,TGTGCCACCAGTGATAGGGAGGATACGCAGTATTTT
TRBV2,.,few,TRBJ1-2,CASNQGGGYTF,TGTGCCAGCAATCAGGGAGGGGGCTACACCTTC
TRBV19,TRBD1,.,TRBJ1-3,CASYRGPSGNTIYF,TGTGCCAGTTACAGGGGTCCCTCTGGAAACACCATATATTTT
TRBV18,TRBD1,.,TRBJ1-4,CASSREQGEKLFF,TGTGCCAGCTCGCGGGAACAGGGGGAAAAACTGTTTTTT
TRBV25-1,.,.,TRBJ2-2,CASSDDRAAGELFF,TGTGCCAGCAGTGACGACCGCGCGGCCGGGGAGCTGTTTTTT
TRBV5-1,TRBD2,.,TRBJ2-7,CASSLAGGFSYEQYF,TGCGCCAGCAGCTTAGCGGGGGGTTTTTCCTACGAGCAGTACTTC
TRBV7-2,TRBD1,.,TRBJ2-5,CASSPGQGRLTKETQYF,TGTGCCAGCAGCCCCGGACAGGGTCGGCTTACTAAAGAGACCCAGTACTTC
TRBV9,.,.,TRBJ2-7,CASSSTTGPYYEQYF,TGTGCCAGCAGCTCAACCACAGGGCCCTACTACGAGCAGTACTTC
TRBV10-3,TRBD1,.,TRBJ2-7,CAISEPGQGAAYEQYF,TGTGCCATCAGTGAGCCGGGACAGGGGGCCGCCTACGAGCAGTACTTC
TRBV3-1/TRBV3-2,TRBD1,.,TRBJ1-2,CASSYRGRGGYTF,TGTGCCAGCAGCTACAGGGGGCGGGGTGGCTACACCTTC
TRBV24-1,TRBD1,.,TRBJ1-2,CATSDSTGGKGYGYTF,TGTGCCACCAGTGACTCTACAGGGGGAAAAGGCTATGGCTACACCTTC
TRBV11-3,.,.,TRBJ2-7,CASSLTGDHEQYF,TGTGCCAGCAGCCTGACGGGAGACCACGAGCAGTACTTC
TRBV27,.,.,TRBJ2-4,CASRPQGTLKNIQYF,TGTGCCAGCAGGCCCCAGGGGACACTAAAAAACATTCAGTACTTC
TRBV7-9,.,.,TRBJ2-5,CASSLGSGGETQYF,TGTGCCAGCAGCTTAGGGTCAGGTGGAGAGACCCAGTACTTC
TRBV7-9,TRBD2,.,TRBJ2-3,CASSHSGITDTQYF,TGTGCCAGCAGCCATAGCGGGATCACAGATACGCAGTATTTT
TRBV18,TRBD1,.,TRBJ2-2,CASSPIETGVTGELFF,TGTGCCAGCTCACCAATCGAGACAGGGGTAACCGGGGAGCTGTTTTTT
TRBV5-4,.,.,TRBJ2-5,CASSSSTSQETQYF,TGTGCCAGCAGTTCGTCGACTAGCCAAGAGACCCAGTACTTC
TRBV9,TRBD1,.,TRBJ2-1,CASSGGLGTGGNEQFF,TGTGCCAGCAGCGGGGGCCTCGGGACAGGGGGCAATGAGCAGTTCTTC
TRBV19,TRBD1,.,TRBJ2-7,CASSRTGDEQYF,TGTGCCAGTAGCCGGACAGGGGACGAGCAGTACTTC
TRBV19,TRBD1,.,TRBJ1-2,CASSIDRGVGNYGYTF,TGTGCCAGTAGTATCGACAGGGGAGTAGGAAACTATGGCTACACCTTC
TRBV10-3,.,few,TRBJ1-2,CASTGIGYGYTF,TGTGCCTCAACAGGGATAGGCTATGGCTACACCTTC
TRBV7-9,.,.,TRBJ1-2,CASSFSTDYGYTF,TGTGCCAGCAGCTTTTCTACAGACTATGGCTACACCTTC
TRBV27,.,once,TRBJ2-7,CASRDMTGRSEQYF,TGTGCCAGCAGGGATATGACAGGGAGGAGCGAGCAGTACTTC
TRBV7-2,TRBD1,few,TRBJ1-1,CASSPQGTGTEAFF,TGTGCCAGCAGTCCCCAGGGGACAGGGACTGAAGCTTTCTTT
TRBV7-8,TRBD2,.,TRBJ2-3,CASSSGGVRTDTQYF,TGTGCCAGCAGCTCGGGGGGGGTTCGCACAGATACGCAGTATTTT
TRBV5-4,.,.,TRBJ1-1,CASSSGGAYNTEAFF,TGTGCCAGCAGCTCCGGGGGGGCATATAACACTGAAGCTTTCTTT
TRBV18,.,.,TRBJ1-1,CASSPPSREAFF,TGTGCCAGCTCACCACCGAGTCGTGAAGCTTTCTTT
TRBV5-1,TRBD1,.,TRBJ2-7,CASSWGTGGYEQYF,TGCGCCAGCAGCTGGGGGACAGGAGGCTACGAGCAGTACTTC
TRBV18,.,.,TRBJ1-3,CASSDYEFSGNTIYF,TGTGCCAGCTCCGATTATGAGTTCTCTGGAAACACCATATATTTT
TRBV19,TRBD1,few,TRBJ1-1,CASSPQGTEAFF,TGTGCCAGTAGTCCACAGGGGACTGAAGCTTTCTTT
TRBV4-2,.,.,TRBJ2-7,CASSQDASQPYEQYF,TGTGCCAGCAGCCAAGATGCGTCACAGCCCTACGAGCAGTACTTC